These T cell receptor beta chains were read from a single sample in a study of cytomegalovirus exposure and HLA in healthy donors. Produced via immunoSEQ multiplex PCR; TCRdb's table is partial and in-frame only. The sample gives some 85,000 clones, over 60% of which show up once; about 3% is in the top ten. The sample was PBMCs. These receptors originate from a man aged 35 to 55 in good health and CMV-seronegative. Each CDR3 is given with its conserved first and last residue. The D gene is left open where the match is weak. Expanded clones get a size class; other rows say once, few or many, or leave the size out.

D	J	V	size	CDR3	DNA
NA	TRBJ1-3	TRBV6-6	NA	CASSSPSGVLRNTIYF	TGTGCCAGCAGCTCCCCCTCCGGGGTCCTGAGAAACACCATATATTTT
TRBD2	TRBJ2-1	TRBV2	NA	CASRFERRGGDNEQFF	TGTGCCAGCAGGTTTGAGAGGCGGGGGGGAGACAATGAGCAGTTCTTC
NA	TRBJ2-2	TRBV30	NA	CAWSVRTRGGAGGELFF	TGTGCCTGGAGCGTGAGGACTAGGGGGGGGGCGGGCGGGGAGCTGTTTTTT
TRBD1	TRBJ2-7	TRBV6-5	NA	CASALLGTGAGEQYF	TGTGCCAGCGCCCTATTGGGGACAGGCGCCGGCGAGCAGTACTTC
NA	TRBJ1-1	TRBV11-2	NA	CASSLDLNRRPGAFF	TGTGCCAGCAGCTTAGATTTGAATCGGCGGCCGGGGGCTTTCTTT
NA	TRBJ2-5	TRBV6-5	NA	CASRNTGSKTQYF	TGTGCCAGCAGAAATACCGGGTCGAAGACCCAGTACTTC
TRBD1	TRBJ2-2	TRBV18	few	CASSQGQGAGELFF	TGTGCCAGCTCACAAGGACAGGGCGCCGGGGAGCTGTTTTTT
NA	TRBJ2-7	TRBV19	NA	CASSLTGDSYEQYF	TGTGCCAGTAGTTTGACGGGGGACTCCTACGAGCAGTACTTC
TRBD1	TRBJ2-5	TRBV4-1	NA	CASSQGQGAAQETQYF	TGCGCCAGCAGCCAAGGACAGGGGGCCGCCCAAGAGACCCAGTACTTC
NA	TRBJ1-5	TRBV7-2	few	CASSLDLQPQHF	TGTGCCAGCAGCCTAGATCTTCAGCCCCAGCATTTT
NA	TRBJ2-3	TRBV13	NA	CASSLGAGTAGTQYF	TGTGCCAGCAGCTTAGGCGCGGGGACCGCCGGTACGCAGTATTTT
NA	TRBJ2-1	TRBV7-9	NA	CASPEGGLHNEQFF	TGTGCCAGCCCAGAGGGGGGGTTACACAATGAGCAGTTCTTC
TRBD1	TRBJ2-5	TRBV5-4	NA	CASSSGQGLIETQYF	TGTGCCAGCAGCTCAGGACAGGGCCTAATAGAGACCCAGTACTTC
TRBD1	TRBJ1-1	TRBV14	once	CASSQVGTAGTEAFF	TGTGCCAGCAGCCAAGTCGGGACAGCAGGGACTGAAGCTTTCTTT
TRBD1	TRBJ1-2	TRBV27	NA	CASRGIKRSHRGLVGYTF	TGTGCCAGCAGAGGGATAAAGAGGTCTCACAGGGGGCTAGTAGGCTACACCTTC